This T cell receptor beta chain was recorded in a study of shared clonotypes between healthy human individuals. Sequenced by immunoSEQ multiplex PCR; TCRdb stores in-frame clones only, minus some. The sample has 2,500,000 or so clones; 93% are singletons. Trimming shortened V by 6 bases and J by 1 base, and 13 bases separated the two germline ends. Germline V gives CDR1 MDHEN, CDR2 SYDVKM. The CDR3 extends over 15 amino acids. This chain links TRBV28 with TRBJ1-3; the D gene is possibly TRBD1 (6 bases). The sequencing sample was made of naive CD4+ T cells from PBMCs. As for subset: CD45RA+ positively selected. This sequence was found in a man in his late teens or twenties in good health. Some clones in this sample may be carry-over from other donors' samples. CDR3 coding DNA: TGTGCCAGCAGCCTCAGGGGTCAGTCTGGAAACACCATATATTTT. The encoded protein is CASSLRGQSGNTIYF.